Reported below is one T cell receptor beta chain. The study ran its PCR with 60 Vbeta and 13 Jbeta primers. Authors' methods: Later reanalysis found 80 million or so unique TCR beta chains, around 10 million of them shared. Method: immunoSEQ multiplex PCR; TCRdb's copy keeps in-frame clones and lacks some. The V and J calls and the clone size are those of that table, but D and trimming were determined from the DNA. The data contain about 240,000 clones, 82% of them singletons. These data are taken from a study of cytomegalovirus exposure and HLA in healthy donors. Overall study context: An earlier analysis identified approximately 110 million unique TCR beta sequences in 150 million to 200 million T cells.

Germline lookup yields CDR1 SGHRS and CDR2 YFSETQ. V lost 3 bases, J lost 0 bases, and 7 bases stayed unmatched. This CDR3 is 16 amino acids long. The sequenced sample was PBMCs. The TCR comes from a woman aged 40 to 55 in good health and CMV-seropositive. The chain carries TRBV5-1 and TRBJ1-1; TRBD1 agrees at 8 bases. The CDR3 bases are TGCGCCAGCAGCTCGGGCCGGGACAGGTTGAACACTGAAGCTTTCTTT. Its translation is CASSSGRDRLNTEAFF.